The clone carrying this TCR beta chain was seen many times. Its antigen is undetermined. According to the study, TCR beta libraries were built with iRepertoire HTBI primers and CDR3-region Arm-PCR. A single record per CDR3 protein comes from TCRdb applying MiXCR to the multiplex PCR reads. Altogether hundreds of thousands of distinct CDR3 sequences are present, around 21% being singletons, with the ten largest covering approximately 8%. The CDR3 spans 11 residues. V was clipped by 2 bases and J by 5 bases, with 7 bases between them. Germline V gene sequence: CDR1 DFQATT, CDR2 SNEGSKA (reference sequence). Time point: persistent/refractory GD, antithyroid drugs over 5 years with positive TRAb. The authors made the TCR library using RNA they extracted from PBMCs. Patients came from an endocrinology department in Xi'an, China. This sample was included in a study of regulatory T cells in long-lasting Graves disease.

Broader study findings: The researchers studied only peripheral blood, not thyroid tissue.

Sequenced here: peripheral blood mononuclear cells (PBMCs), sampled when the disease was refractory, from a patient treated with antithyroid drugs. This sequence originates from a female donor with Graves disease. V gene TRBV20-1 combines with J gene TRBJ2-7; D gene ambiguous. The CDR3 coding sequence is TGCAGTGCTAGATCCCCTCACGAGCAGTACTTC. Amino acid sequence: CSARSPHEQYF.